One and the same sample provided the 18 T cell receptor beta chains below, sequenced in a study of cytomegalovirus exposure and HLA in healthy donors. Amplification used 60 Vbeta primers and 13 Jbeta primers. Sequencing was performed with immunoSEQ multiplex PCR; in TCRdb, only in-frame clones are kept and a portion is missing. The sample lists about 75,000 clones, approximately 82% occurring once. Specimen: PBMCs. The receptor set was obtained from a man in his 70s in good health and CMV-seropositive.

V gene TRBV5-1 combines with J gene TRBJ2-7, with 8 bases identical to TRBD2. The V and J ends lost 2 bases and 4 bases, in that order; junction bases with no gene match: 2. The germline gives CDR1 SGHRS, CDR2 YFSETQ. The CDR3 has 13 residues. The CDR3 here is CASSFGTSYEQYF. The CDR3 DNA follows: TGCGCCAGCAGCTTCGGGACTAGTTACGAGCAGTACTTC.

V is TRBV5-8 and J is TRBJ1-5; D is undetermined. The germline gives CDR1 SGHTS, CDR2 YDEGEE. V was pared by 6 bases and J by 6 bases, with 13 bases between. There are 13 residues in the CDR3. CDR3 in amino acids: CASNPGNGQPQHF. The CDR3 nucleotides are TGTGCCAGCAACCCGGGAAACGGTCAGCCCCAGCATTTT.

This chain uses TRBV10-3 with TRBJ2-5; 8 bases fit TRBD1. J lost 4 bases, V lost 6 bases, and 7 bases had no gene match. Per germline, CDR1 ENHRY and CDR2 SYGVKD. CDR3 length: 14 residues. CDR3 residues: CAIRTQTGVETQYF. CDR3 coding DNA: TGTGCCATCAGGACCCAGACAGGGGTAGAGACCCAGTACTTC.

This chain joins TRBV29-1 and TRBJ2-1; TRBD2 aligns across 16 bases. The CDR3 totals 18 residues. The V gene's germline CDR1 is SQVTM and CDR2 ANQGSEA. V lost 6 bases, J lost 2 bases, and 10 bases stayed unmatched. The CDR3 reads CSVFGGTSGGAAYNEQFF. CDR3 coding DNA: TGCAGCGTGTTCGGGGGGACTAGCGGGGGGGCCGCCTACAATGAGCAGTTCTTC.

The genes are TRBV28 and TRBJ2-6, with 7 bases that match TRBD1. The CDR3 contains 15 residues. Germline V gene sequence: CDR1 MDHEN, CDR2 SYDVKM. The V segment lost 6 bases and the J segment 3 bases; nucleotides outside the gene matches: 5. The CDR3 loop reads CASSPDRDGANVLTF. As DNA, the CDR3 is TGTGCCAGCAGCCCCGACAGGGATGGGGCCAACGTCCTGACTTTC.

V gene TRBV2 combines with J gene TRBJ2-2; 7 positions agree with TRBD1. In germline, CDR1 is SNHLY, CDR2 FYNNEI. J was trimmed by 0 bases and V by 4 bases; bases with no gene match: 2. The CDR3 extends over 15 amino acids. CDR3 nucleotides: TGTGCCAGCAGTGCGGGACAGTCGAACACCGGGGAGCTGTTTTTT. Protein: CASSAGQSNTGELFF. The full variable domain, its missing parts supplied by reference TRBV2 and TRBJ2-2, is EPEVTQTPSHQVTQMGQEVILRCVPISNHLYFYWYRQILGQKVEFLVSFYNNEISEKSEIFDDQFSVERPDGSNFTLKIRSTKLEDSAMYFCASSAGQSNTGELFFGEGSRLTVL.

With regard to this clone: Compared with germline, one end of the junction differs, possibly owing to a read error. The rearrangement joins TRBV28 to TRBJ2-7; 10 bases agree with TRBD1. Germline V gene data show CDR1 as MDHEN and CDR2 as SYDVKM. The CDR3 contains 14 residues. CDR3 DNA sequence: TGTGCCAGCAGTATACCGGGACAGGGGCATACGTTCAACTTC. Protein: CASSIPGQGHTFNF.

The chain carries TRBV10-1 and TRBJ2-6, with 11 positions matching TRBD1. This CDR3 has 17 amino acids. Per germline, CDR1 WNHNN and CDR2 SYGVQD (reference sequence). J lost 2 bases, V lost 3 bases, and 3 bases had no gene match. The CDR3 sequence: CASSEGGQGAGANVLTF. CDR3 DNA: TGCGCCAGCAGTGAAGGGGGACAGGGGGCTGGGGCCAACGTCCTGACTTTC.

The J gene is TRBJ1-2, the V gene TRBV28; no clear D gene. Trimming removed 7 bases from V and 8 bases from J, with 20 bases in between. Germline assignment: CDR1 MDHEN and CDR2 SYDVKM. The CDR3 covers 14 residues. The CDR3: CASTMGYGVGGYTF. The CDR3 DNA sequence: TGTGCCAGCACCATGGGATACGGGGTCGGGGGCTACACCTTC.

Only a few counts were recorded for this clone. The genes are TRBV4-3 and TRBJ2-6; D may be TRBD1 (6 bases). V gave up 1 base and J gave up 2 bases, with 9 bases separating them. CDR1 LGHNA and CDR2 YSLEER come from the germline V gene. The CDR3 runs to 16 residues. CDR3 loop: CASSQGTGTGANVLTF. CDR3 DNA: TGCGCCAGCAGCCAAGGCACAGGGACTGGGGCCAACGTCCTGACTTTC.

The V call is TRBV7-9, the J call TRBJ2-5; a possible D gene is TRBD1 (6 bases). The germline gives CDR1 SEHNR, CDR2 FQNEAQ (reference sequence). The length of the CDR3 is 14 residues. Trimming removed 3 bases at V and 4 bases at J, with 12 bases between. The CDR3 sequence is CASSFGTGTETQYF. The CDR3 DNA is TGTGCCAGCAGCTTCGGTACAGGGACAGAGACCCAGTACTTC.

The J gene is TRBJ2-1, the V gene TRBV6-1; 9 bases line up with TRBD1. The germline V gene encodes CDR1 MNHNS and CDR2 SASEGT. This CDR3 is built from 14 residues. J was trimmed by 8 bases and V by 2 bases; bases with no gene match: 4. The CDR3 coding sequence is TGTGCCAGCAGTGAATACAGGGGGCAGGATGAGCAGTTCTTC. Translation: CASSEYRGQDEQFF.

As to this clone: One end of the junction does not line up with germline, which may come from a read error. This sequence joins TRBV7-7 and TRBJ2-5, with TRBD2 matching over 16 bases. CDR1 and CDR2 (germline): SSHAT, FNYEAQ (reference sequence). The CDR3 spans 17 residues. The CDR3 DNA is TGTGCTAGCAGCCGGGGACTAGCGGGGGGGTACCAAGAGACCCAGTACTTC. Protein product: CASSRGLAGGYQETQYF.

The chain combines TRBV11-2 with TRBJ2-1; 7 bases match TRBD2. The CDR3 is made up of 13 amino acids. V shed 0 bases and J 15 bases; nucleotides not matched to a gene: 8. Germline V gene data show CDR1 as SGHAT and CDR2 as FQNNGV. The CDR3 loop is CASSLDGRGERFF. Here the CDR3 DNA reads TGTGCCAGCAGCTTAGATGGGAGGGGCGAACGGTTCTTC.

This chain connects TRBV28 to TRBJ2-7, with 7 positions matching TRBD2. Germline V CDR1 and CDR2: MDHEN, SYDVKM. With 4 bases clipped from V and 6 bases from J, the junction kept 9 bases outside the gene matches. There are 14 residues in the CDR3. The CDR3 sequence is CASSSRGSTLEQYF. The CDR3 DNA sequence: TGTGCCAGCAGTTCACGCGGGAGTACCCTCGAGCAGTACTTC. Full variable domain (rest looked up from reference TRBV28 and TRBJ2-7): DVKVTQSSRYLVKRTGEKVFLECVQDMDHENMFWYRQDPGLGLRLIYFSYDVKMKEKGDIPEGYSVSREKKERFSLILESASTNQTSMYLCASSSRGSTLEQYFGPGTRLTVT.

The genes are TRBV14 and TRBJ2-5, with 8 bases identical to TRBD1. This CDR3 has 15 residues. V was clipped by 2 bases and J by 1 base; unmatched bases: 3. The germline V gene encodes CDR1 SGHDN and CDR2 FVKESK. The CDR3 sequence: CASSQLGQGQETQYF. CDR3 bases: TGTGCCAGCAGCCAACTAGGACAGGGCCAAGAGACCCAGTACTTC. Variable domain in full (rest from reference TRBV14 and TRBJ2-5): EAGVTQFPSHSVIEKGQTVTLRCDPISGHDNLYWYRRVMGKEIKFLLHFVKESKQDESGMPNNRFLAERTGGTYSTLKVQPAELEDSGVYFCASSQLGQGQETQYFGPGTRLLVL.

A note on this clone: The CDR3 does not end in the conserved phenylalanine or tryptophan, so this is likely a read error. The chain recombines TRBV19 with TRBJ1-2, with D perhaps TRBD1 (5 bases). This CDR3 region has 11 residues. Per germline, CDR1 LNHDA and CDR2 SQIVND (reference sequence). V lost 5 bases to trimming and J lost 8 bases, with 9 bases between them. The CDR3 spells CASSQGSGYTV. DNA of the CDR3: TGTGCCAGTAGTCAGGGTAGCGGCTACACCGTC.

The chain couples TRBV4-3 to TRBJ1-1; 12 positions match TRBD1. CDR3 length: 19 amino acids. Trimming took 0 bases from V and 0 from J; bases not matched to a gene: 8. The germline gives CDR1 LGHNA, CDR2 YSLEER. The CDR3 region has the DNA TGCGCCAGCAGCCAAGAGGGACAGGGGGCCGGGAACATGAACACTGAAGCTTTCTTT. It encodes CASSQEGQGAGNMNTEAFF.